Given below is one TCR beta chain in context. This receptor's antigen is unknown. Within one base of it there is no much larger clone, and no base qualities were kept. The library was prepared using 5' RACE. Sequencing was carried out with an Illumina HiSeq 2500. A second PCR of about 6 to 11 cycles was performed with a sample-barcoded 5' primer and a J-beta primer mix. A template-switch 5' adaptor carrying 12 random nucleotides introduced a unique molecular identifier onto each TCR beta cDNA molecule. At least 2.5 million CDR3-containing paired-end reads were obtained from each sample. The Mint cDNA synthesis kit, primed by a TRBC-specific oligonucleotide, was used to synthesize first-strand cDNA from all RNA. After uracil-DNA glycosylase treatment, a first 18-cycle PCR used universal primers M1SS and BC2_uni_R on all cDNA. The original methods were these. For normalization, 1 million high-quality reads, each with a distinct molecular identifier, were randomly selected from each sample. Instead of being binned into consensus sequences, reads with shared molecular identifiers were discarded. CDR3 identification, clonotype clustering and error correction used MiTCR with a Q25 quality threshold and the strictest error-elimination algorithm. A nonparametric unseen species model using Euler transformation provided a lower-bound estimate of total TCR beta diversity. TCRdb's own reprocessing of the public reads used fastp at Q25 and MiXCR and kept productive beta chains. Each record represents a unique CDR3 protein, reported with the most common genes and DNA among its rows. TCRdb's processing, not the authors', yielded these V and J calls. Recorded for this sample are 720,000 or so distinct CDR3 sequences; 40% to 50% of them occurred a single time. The top ten constitute about 30% of the sample.

These data are taken from a study of blood T cells in healthy people across ages (dated by TCRdb to between 2015 and 2017). With regard to the full study: Template switching captured roughly one uniquely barcoded TCR beta cDNA molecule per two T cells in model experiments. For two donors (one aged 18 to 29 and one aged 80 or older), the study analyzed two additional independent replicas of 1 million unique cDNA reads from the same blood draw. Four age groups were formed from the donors: young (average approximately 16 years), middle-aged (approximately 41), aged (over 55) and long-lived (less than 85). To track age-related changes in TCR beta repertoire diversity, the study relied on deep sequencing normalized with unique cDNA molecular identifiers. To avoid experimental bias, donors of different ages were distributed randomly across sequencing lanes.

Beyond this particular receptor, the publication reports: Compared with the aged group, the long-lived group had more naive CD4+ T cells, fewer expanded clones and increased TCR diversity, a pattern suggesting age selection. The percentage of naive T cells measured by flow cytometry correlated strongly with observed TCR beta diversity. Estimates of total diversity based on one million sequenced T cells were considered lower bounds and underestimates. Because donor CMV infection status was unknown, age-related changes in expanded clonotypes were potentially confounded. Since profiling was done on bulk unsorted PBMCs, naive and antigen-experienced compartments could not be conclusively compared. Observed TCR beta diversity per million T cells fell roughly linearly with age, and a significant reduction was already apparent by age roughly 41.

Donors were approximately 42 systemically healthy Caucasian individuals from Russia aged 6 to 90 years. Each donor gave around 9 milliliters of peripheral blood, collected into EDTA-treated Vacutainer tubes. Ficoll-Paque density-gradient centrifugation was used to isolate PBMCs, with at least 6 million obtained per sample. Total RNA was extracted from PBMCs with Trizol reagent, with at least 6 micrograms obtained per sample. For every donor, an aliquot of PBMCs went through flow cytometry to measure the percentages of naive CD45RAhigh/CD27high T cells. The CDR3 covers 15 residues, taking in both the cysteine and the phenylalanine. Here the CDR3 DNA is all that survives: 45 bases in frame from base 1. Reading the germline V gene gives CDR1 SGHTA and CDR2 FQGNSA.

The sequence links TRBV7-2 to TRBJ2-4, with the D call tentatively TRBD1 or TRBD2, each fitting 6 bases. The end of the DNA is better explained by TRBJ2-7, so the J call may be wrong. This receptor was identified in an elderly man in good health. Material for sequencing was blood. The CDR3 sequence is CASSLHGGGYYEQYF. The nucleotide sequence is TGTGCCAGCAGCTTACATGGAGGGGGATATTACGAGCAGTACTTC.